This TCR beta chain was identified during a study of neurological immune-mediated disorders. Each CDR3 protein is one row after TCRdb ran MiXCR on the 5' RACE reads. The data show 50,000 to 75,000 distinct CDR3 sequences, more than 9.5% seen once. This clonotype has at least ten counts. The CDR3 has 14 residues. With 4 bases clipped from V and 1 base from J, the junction kept 3 bases outside the gene matches. CDR1 and CDR2 from the germline V gene are MDHEN and SYDVKM. Sequencing input: PBMCs. The rearrangement links TRBV28 to TRBJ2-7, with 8 bases fitting TRBD1. The receptor was derived from a woman aged 55-69 years with HTLV-1-associated myelopathy (HAM/TSP). DNA of the CDR3: TGTGCCAGCAGTTGGCAGGGGGCTTCCTACGAGCAGTACTTC. This encodes CASSWQGASYEQYF.